Listed below are T cell receptor beta chains from one sample, sequenced in a study of blood T cell repertoires in COVID-19. Method: immunoSEQ multiplex PCR; TCRdb's copy keeps in-frame clones and lacks some. The table has almost 400,000 clones, approximately 89% seen once. The sample was PBMCs or T cells enriched from blood (not recorded which). The receptor set was obtained from a woman in her 30s who had recovered from COVID-19. CDR3s leave out the opening cysteine and the closing phenylalanine or tryptophan. The order of the fields is J gene, D gene, V gene, CDR3 protein. The D gene is left open where the match is weak.

j_call: TRBJ2-3
d_call: -
v_call: TRBV7-9
cdr3_aa: ASSLETGTDTQY

j_call: TRBJ1-1
d_call: -
v_call: TRBV30
cdr3_aa: AWSVRGRTEAF

j_call: TRBJ1-1
d_call: -
v_call: TRBV14
cdr3_aa: ASSQDGQGT

j_call: TRBJ1-2
d_call: TRBD1
v_call: TRBV5-4
cdr3_aa: ASSLPKTGVRTNYGYT

j_call: TRBJ1-5
d_call: -
v_call: TRBV19
cdr3_aa: ASSIVGRQGNQPQH

j_call: TRBJ1-5
d_call: -
v_call: TRBV6-2/TRBV6-3
cdr3_aa: ASTPTGRNQPQH

j_call: TRBJ2-1
d_call: TRBD2
v_call: TRBV19
cdr3_aa: ASSIASGSYNEQF

j_call: TRBJ1-4
d_call: TRBD1
v_call: TRBV28
cdr3_aa: ASSQSGTGQEKLF

j_call: TRBJ1-5
d_call: TRBD1
v_call: TRBV6-6
cdr3_aa: ASIFTGGSNQPQH

j_call: TRBJ1-2
d_call: TRBD1
v_call: TRBV6-5
cdr3_aa: ASRRDSGIYGYT